The present TCR beta chain was sequenced within a study of beta chain features in type 1 diabetes. Germline loops: CDR1 SGHTS, CDR2 YDEGEE. This CDR3 is built from 11 residues. The V and J ends lost 4 bases and 5 bases respectively, with 7 bases between them. Reverse transcribing all isolated RNA meant expressed TCRB transcripts were sequenced. The data were produced by immunoSEQ multiplex PCR, yet TCRdb's version contains in-frame clones alone and is incomplete. The sample holds over 700,000 clones; about a sixth are singletons and the top ten take about 0.025%. This receptor was taken from a young woman in good health. The chain joins TRBV5-8 to TRBJ2-7; D not certain. Sequencing used naive CD4+ T cells from blood. CDR3 in DNA: TGTGCCAGCAGCCCCATGGACGAGCAGTACTTC. Its translation: CASSPMDEQYF.